What follows is one T cell receptor (beta chain) and its context. The CDR3 has 15 amino acids. Looked up from germline, CDR1 is LNHNV and CDR2 is YYDKDF (reference sequence). J gave up 1 base and V 5 bases, and 8 bases lay outside the gene matches. The data stem from a study of blood T cell repertoires in COVID-19. The wider study: The analysed material was cDNA or gDNA that came from T cells, B-cell-depleted T cells, or PBMCs.

In the authors' methods: Amplified reference gene primers provided the basis for estimating nucleated cell counts. Sequencing used immunoSEQ multiplex PCR; TCRdb keeps in-frame clones, though not all of them. V and J calls and clone size are those listed in that table; D and trimming were worked out from the DNA. The sample consists of some 390,000 clones, about 90% of them appearing once. This study enrolled people aged 18 to 89 from around 26 US geographic areas. Participant-given clinical history determined each cohort assignment. The chain combines TRBV15 with TRBJ2-7; 7 bases fit TRBD1. Material: PBMCs or T cells enriched from blood (not recorded which). The TCR was taken from a woman in her twenties or thirties who had recovered from COVID-19. CDR3 nucleotide sequence: TGTGCCACCAGCGGGGACCGGGACAGTTCCTACGAGCAGTACTTC. Its protein is CATSGDRDSSYEQYF. The full variable domain, in which reference TRBV15 and TRBJ2-7 provide the parts outside the CDR3, is DAMVIQNPRYQVTQFGKPVTLSCSQTLNHNVMYWYQQKSSQAPKLLFHYYDKDFNNEADTPDNFQSRRPNTSFCFLDIRSPGLGDTAMYLCATSGDRDSSYEQYFGPGTRLTVT.